This T cell receptor beta chain was identified in a study of blood T cell repertoires in COVID-19. Study-wide background: T cells, B-cell-depleted T cells, or PBMCs provided the cDNA or gDNA that served as material.

CDR1 SGHDN and CDR2 FVKESK come from the germline V gene. CDR3 size: 14 residues. Trimming left V 3 bases short and J 2 bases short, with 10 bases between. Participants spanned ages roughly 18 to 90 years and resided in 24 US areas. Only in-frame clones appear in the TCRdb table, and some are missing; sequencing was by immunoSEQ multiplex PCR. Altogether approximately 220,000 clones are present, roughly 80% being singletons, with the ten largest covering around 3.5%. This TCR was sampled from a woman between 35 and 50 years old who had been exposed to COVID-19. Specimen: PBMCs or T cells enriched from blood (not recorded which). The V and J genes are TRBV14 and TRBJ1-1, with a possible D match to TRBD1 (5 bases). The CDR3 region is CASSHHQGNTEAFF. CDR3 bases: TGTGCCAGCAGCCACCATCAGGGAAACACTGAAGCTTTCTTT.